The 21 T cell receptor beta chains listed next were all sequenced from one sample in a study of cytomegalovirus exposure and HLA in healthy donors (TCRdb year 2017). The method behind the library was the immunoSEQ multiplex PCR assay. The multiplex PCR relied on a mix of 60 forward primers for TCR Vbeta segments and 13 reverse primers for TCR Jbeta segments. TCRdb holds this immuneACCESS table with in-frame rearrangements only. Some clones are missing; in checked studies, unresolved V genes explain under half, and the rest has no known cause. Present in this sample are 160,000 or so clones, around 79% of which were seen just once. The ten most abundant clones make up around 2.5% of the sample. Sample: PBMCs. Receptor source: a female donor in good health and CMV-seronegative.

The V and J genes are TRBV7-2 and TRBJ1-1; weak D call: TRBD1 (6 bases). The CDR3 runs 14 residues. Trimming removed 5 bases at V and 5 bases at J, with 15 bases between. Per the germline V gene, CDR1 is SGHTA and CDR2 is FQGNSA. CDR3 residues: CASSLGQWGTEAFF. DNA of the CDR3: TGTGCCAGCAGCCTAGGACAGTGGGGTACTGAAGCTTTCTTT. Full variable domain (outside the CDR3, taken from reference TRBV7-2 and TRBJ1-1): GAGVSQSPSNKVTEKGKDVELRCDPISGHTALYWYRQSLGQGLEFLIYFQGNSAPDKSGLPSDRFSAERTGGSVSTLTIQRTQQEDSAVYLCASSLGQWGTEAFFGQGTRLTVV.

This chain connects TRBV14 to TRBJ1-3; D gene unclear. The CDR3 loop spans 16 amino acids. V gave up 1 base and J gave up 8 bases, with 18 bases separating them. From germline, CDR1 is SGHDN and CDR2 FVKESK. CDR3 sequence: CASSQGGRGIGDTIYF. CDR3 nucleotides: TGTGCCAGCAGCCAAGGTGGCCGAGGTATAGGAGACACCATATATTTT.

The chain uses TRBV6-1 and TRBJ2-3, with a weak D call TRBD2 (5 bases). The V end was cut by 9 bases, the J end by 6 bases, with 16 bases between. The CDR3 is made up of 13 amino acids. Per germline, CDR1 MNHNS and CDR2 SASEGT. This chain's CDR3 is CASTAAMRDTQYF. DNA for the CDR3: TGTGCCAGTACAGCGGCCATGAGGGATACGCAGTATTTT.

The chain recombines TRBV5-1 with TRBJ2-5; TRBD2 aligns across 13 bases. Germline V CDR1 and CDR2: SGHRS, YFSETQ. V shed 4 bases and J 4 bases; nucleotides not matched to a gene: 4. The CDR3 covers 15 residues. CDR3 region: CASSTRTSGRETQYF. CDR3 bases: TGCGCCAGCAGCACCCGGACTAGCGGGAGAGAGACCCAGTACTTC.

This chain joins TRBV25-1 and TRBJ2-5; D might be TRBD1 (6 bases). The DNA end lines up better with TRBJ2-7; the J call may be wrong. CDR3 size: 15 residues. Germline V gene lookup returns CDR1 MGHDK and CDR2 SYGVNS. CDR3 sequence: CASSELWDNSYEQYF. The CDR3 DNA reads as TGTGCCAGCAGTGAATTGTGGGACAACTCCTACGAGCAGTACTTC.

The genes are TRBV9 and TRBJ2-7, with D tentatively TRBD2 (6 bases). This CDR3 has 16 amino acids. V lost 0 bases, J lost 6 bases, and 19 bases lay in between. Per germline, CDR1 SGDLS and CDR2 YYNGEE. The DNA for the CDR3 is TGTGCCAGCAGCGTAGTTGGTAGGAGACTAGGAGGCGAGCAGTACTTC. This gives the protein CASSVVGRRLGGEQYF.

V is TRBV9 and J is TRBJ1-1; no definite D call. CDR1 SGDLS and CDR2 YYNGEE come from the germline V gene. The CDR3 has 14 amino acids. With 4 bases removed from V and 0 bases from J, the gap between germline ends came to 10 bases. The CDR3 nucleotides are TGTGCCAGCAGCCCCAGCGGCATGAACACTGAAGCTTTCTTT. Translation gives CASSPSGMNTEAFF.

The chain recombines TRBV20-1 with TRBJ2-3; D is undetermined. The V end was cut by 2 bases, the J end by 8 bases, with 8 bases between. Germline V gene lookup returns CDR1 DFQATT and CDR2 SNEGSKA (reference sequence). The CDR3 contains 11 residues. CDR3 DNA: TGCAGTGCTAGATCTGGAGCTACGCAGTATTTT. Translating gives CSARSGATQYF.

The J gene is TRBJ2-7, the V gene TRBV5-1, with 8 nucleotides matching TRBD1. J was trimmed by 0 bases and V by 1 base; bases with no gene match: 3. The CDR3 runs 15 residues. The germline V gene encodes CDR1 SGHRS and CDR2 YFSETQ. The CDR3 reads CASSLLTGGSYEQYF. The CDR3 bases are TGCGCCAGCAGCTTGCTCACAGGGGGCTCCTACGAGCAGTACTTC.

The CDR3 region has the DNA TGTGCCAGCAGTTACCTCGGTAGCGTTGATGAGCAGTTCTTC. Amino acid sequence: CASSYLGSVDEQFF. This chain uses TRBV6-6 with TRBJ2-1, with D perhaps TRBD2 (5 bases). There are 14 residues in the CDR3. Germline V lookup: CDR1 MNHNY, CDR2 SVGAGI (reference sequence). V was cut by 2 bases and J by 8 bases, with 13 bases left in between.

V usage is TRBV11-2 and J usage is TRBJ2-7; D is unclear. The CDR3 has 13 amino acids. The V gene lost 6 bases and the J gene lost 6 bases, with 15 bases spanning the gap. The germline V gene has CDR1 SGHAT and CDR2 FQNNGV. CDR3 region: CASRLVALREQYF. The CDR3 DNA sequence: TGTGCCAGCAGGCTGGTCGCACTCCGCGAGCAGTACTTC.

The CDR3 DNA sequence: TGTGCCAGCAGCTCCACTAGCGGGAGGTCGGGAGAGACCCAGTACTTC. Translating gives CASSSTSGRSGETQYF. The V gene is TRBV7-9, the J gene TRBJ2-5; 12 bases agree with TRBD2. This CDR3 region has 16 residues. CDR1 is SEHNR and CDR2 is FQNEAQ in the germline V gene (reference sequence). Trimming at V came to 4 bases and at J to 4 bases, leaving 7 bases not matched to a gene.

The chain recombines TRBV5-1 with TRBJ2-4; 8 bases are shared with TRBD1. This CDR3 spans 14 amino acids. From germline, CDR1 is SGHRS and CDR2 YFSETQ. V trimming: 4 bases; J trimming: 7 bases; junction bases outside the gene matches: 7. The CDR3 here is CASSDGTGTNIQYF. CDR3 sequence (DNA): TGCGCCAGCAGCGACGGGACAGGAACGAACATTCAGTACTTC.

This clone was counted only a few times. The V call is TRBV28, the J call TRBJ2-2; 15 bases agree with TRBD2. V gave up 3 bases and J gave up 2 bases; unmatched junction bases: 1. This CDR3 is built from 17 residues. Germline assignment: CDR1 MDHEN and CDR2 SYDVKM. The CDR3 DNA is TGTGCCAGCAGTTTGGGACTAGCGGGAGGTAACACCGGGGAGCTGTTTTTT. Encoded protein: CASSLGLAGGNTGELFF.

The rearrangement links TRBV29-1 to TRBJ2-3, with no clear D. The CDR3 extends over 13 amino acids. Germline V gives CDR1 SQVTM, CDR2 ANQGSEA. Trimming took 5 bases from V and 2 from J, leaving 11 bases between them. CDR3: CSVCSRFTDTQYF. The CDR3 region has the DNA TGCAGCGTTTGTTCCAGGTTCACAGATACGCAGTATTTT.

The chain combines TRBV27 with TRBJ2-3, with D perhaps matching TRBD2 (6 bases). V was trimmed by 2 bases and J by 1 base, leaving 7 bases between them. CDR1 is MNHEY, CDR2 SMNVEV, per germline (reference sequence). The CDR3 extends over 14 amino acids. CDR3 amino acids: CASSLGGGTDTQYF. CDR3 nucleotide sequence: TGTGCCAGCAGTTTAGGCGGGGGCACAGATACGCAGTATTTT.

As concerns this clone: Other DNA variants within this sample encode the same CDR3. The rearrangement uses TRBV9 and TRBJ2-7; possibly TRBD1 for D (6 bases). Trimming stripped 0 bases from V and 7 bases from J, with 8 bases between. The V gene's germline CDR1 is SGDLS and CDR2 YYNGEE. The CDR3 is 12 residues long. CDR3 in amino acids: CASSVVGGEQYF. CDR3 in DNA: TGTGCCAGCAGCGTAGTAGGGGGTGAGCAGTACTTC.

The chain links TRBV6-5 to TRBJ1-4; D unresolved. The germline CDR1 and CDR2 sequences are MNHEY and SVGAGI. With 0 bases removed from V and 2 bases from J, the gap between germline ends came to 10 bases. This CDR3 contains 16 residues. The CDR3 bases are TGTGCCAGCAGTTACTCGAATCGGGAGACTAATGAAAAACTGTTTTTT. Translated: CASSYSNRETNEKLFF.

The chain couples TRBV7-2 to TRBJ1-2; the D gene is possibly TRBD1 (5 bases). Germline CDR1 SGHTA, CDR2 FQGNSA. The CDR3 is 11 amino acids. Trimming shortened V by 4 bases and J by 8 bases, and 8 bases separated the two germline ends. CDR3 amino acids: CASSSGRGYTF. The CDR3, as DNA: TGTGCCAGCAGCTCAGGGCGGGGCTACACCTTC.

The V gene is TRBV7-2, the J gene TRBJ2-7, with TRBD1 matching over 9 bases. With 7 bases clipped from V and 5 bases from J, the junction kept 9 bases outside the gene matches. CDR3 length: 14 amino acids. Per the germline V gene, CDR1 is SGHTA and CDR2 is FQGNSA. The CDR3 loop reads CASNSGTGSNEQYF. DNA for the CDR3: TGTGCCAGCAACTCCGGGACAGGGAGTAACGAGCAGTACTTC.

There are a few counts of this clone. The chain employs TRBV2 and TRBJ1-6; D perhaps matches TRBD1 (5 bases). The CDR3 is made up of 14 amino acids. The germline V gene encodes CDR1 SNHLY and CDR2 FYNNEI. V shed 6 bases and J shed 7 bases, with 13 bases lying between them. CDR3 loop: CASRGVHPNSPLHF. CDR3 bases: TGTGCCAGCAGAGGGGTACACCCGAATTCACCCCTCCACTTT.